This record looks at one T cell receptor beta chain sequence and its context. PCRs were each spiked with synthetic TCR analog templates. Assay: immunoSEQ multiplex PCR; the TCRdb copy retains only in-frame clones and omits some. The data contain 65,000 to 80,000 clones, about 90% of them singletons. These data come from a study of PD-L1 blockade in urothelial cancer. The wider study: At some point between 2014 and 2016 therapy began: atezolizumab 1,200 mg intravenously every 3 weeks. Of 29 patients, some 24 were males with bladder-origin urothelial cancer. Investigators checked blood 3 weeks (second dose) and 6 weeks after treatment start.

The time point denotes: pretreatment peripheral blood. Germline V CDR1 and CDR2: MDHEN, SYDVKM. The CDR3 sequence is 16 residues long. J was trimmed by 0 bases and V by 6 bases; bases with no gene match: 8. Specimen: PBMCs, collected around atezolizumab (anti-PD-L1) treatment. The chain couples TRBV28 to TRBJ2-7, with 10 positions matching TRBD2. The source of this sequence is a man in his 70s with urothelial cancer. CDR3 sequence: CASSPSRTSGSYEQYF. Written as DNA, the CDR3 is TGTGCCAGCAGCCCCTCGAGGACTAGCGGCTCCTACGAGCAGTACTTC.